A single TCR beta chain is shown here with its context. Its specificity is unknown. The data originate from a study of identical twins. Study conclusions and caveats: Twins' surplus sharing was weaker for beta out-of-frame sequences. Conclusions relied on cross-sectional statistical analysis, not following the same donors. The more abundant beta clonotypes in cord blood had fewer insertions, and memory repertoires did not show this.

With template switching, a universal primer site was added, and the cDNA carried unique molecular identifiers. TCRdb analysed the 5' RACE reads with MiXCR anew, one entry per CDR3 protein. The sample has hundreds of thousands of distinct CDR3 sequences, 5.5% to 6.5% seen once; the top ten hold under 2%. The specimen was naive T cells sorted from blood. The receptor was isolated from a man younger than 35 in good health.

Here the CDR3 reads CASSSQGHSYNEQFF. CDR3 coding DNA: TGTGCCAGTAGTAGCCAAGGCCACTCCTACAATGAGCAGTTCTTC. The chain links TRBV19 to TRBJ2-1; no clear D gene. V lost 4 bases and J 0 bases, leaving 10 bases between the germline ends. Germline V gene sequence: CDR1 LNHDA, CDR2 SQIVND (reference sequence). There are 15 residues in the CDR3. Full variable domain (rest looked up from reference TRBV19 and TRBJ2-1): DGGITQSPKYLFRKEGQNVTLSCEQNLNHDAMYWYRQDPGQGLRLIYYSQIVNDFQKGDIAEGYSVSREKKESFPLTVTSAQKNPTAFYLCASSSQGHSYNEQFFGPGTRLTVL.